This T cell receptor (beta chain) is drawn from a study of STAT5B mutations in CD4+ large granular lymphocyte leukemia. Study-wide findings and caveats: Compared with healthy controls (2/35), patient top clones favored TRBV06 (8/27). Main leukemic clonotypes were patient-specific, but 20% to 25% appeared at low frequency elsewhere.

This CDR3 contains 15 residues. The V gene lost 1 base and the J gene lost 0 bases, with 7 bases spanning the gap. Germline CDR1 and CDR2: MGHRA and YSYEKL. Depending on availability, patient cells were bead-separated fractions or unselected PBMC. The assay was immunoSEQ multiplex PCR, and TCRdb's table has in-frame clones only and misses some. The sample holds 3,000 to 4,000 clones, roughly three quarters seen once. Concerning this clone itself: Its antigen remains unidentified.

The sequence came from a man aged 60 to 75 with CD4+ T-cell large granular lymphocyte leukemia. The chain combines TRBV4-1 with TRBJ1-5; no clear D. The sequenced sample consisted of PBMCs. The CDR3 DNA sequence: TGCGCCAGCAGCCAAGCGACGACTAGCAATCAGCCCCAGCATTTT. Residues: CASSQATTSNQPQHF.